This T cell receptor beta chain was sequenced for a study of identical twins. Findings and limits, study-wide: Reduced insertions were recorded for abundant cord blood beta clonotypes, with no such pattern in memory repertoires. Analyses of zero insertions could be partly confounded by invariant MAIT and iNKT cells.

V lost 5 bases and J lost 7; bases outside the gene matches: 8. CDR3 length: 13 amino acids. Germline-derived CDR1 and CDR2 are SEHNR and FQNEAQ (reference sequence). It was template switching that added a universal primer site, and there were unique molecular identifiers on the cDNA. TCRdb itself ran the 5' RACE reads through MiXCR, one entry per CDR3 protein. The profile shows 500,000 to 700,000 distinct CDR3 sequences, 7.1% of them singletons. As regards this clonotype: Antigen specificity is unknown.

Donors were all healthy Caucasians. Another study also made use of these data, one on yellow fever vaccine responses in identical twins.

Sequencing used PBMCs. The rearrangement uses TRBV7-9 and TRBJ2-7, with 7 bases that match TRBD2. This TCR was sampled from a woman between 18 and 29 years old in good health. CDR3 residues: CASSPAGVPEQYF. The CDR3 bases are TGTGCCAGCAGCCCCGCGGGAGTGCCTGAGCAGTACTTC.